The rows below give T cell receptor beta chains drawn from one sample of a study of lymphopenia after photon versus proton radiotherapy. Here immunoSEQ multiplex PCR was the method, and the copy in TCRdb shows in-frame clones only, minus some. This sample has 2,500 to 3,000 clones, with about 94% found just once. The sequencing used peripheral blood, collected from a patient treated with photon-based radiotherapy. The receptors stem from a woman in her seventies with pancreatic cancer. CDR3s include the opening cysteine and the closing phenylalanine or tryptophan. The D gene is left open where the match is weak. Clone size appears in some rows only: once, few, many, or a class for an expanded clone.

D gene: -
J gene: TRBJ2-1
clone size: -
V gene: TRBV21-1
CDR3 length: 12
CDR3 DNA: TGTGCCAGCAGCACTAGACCCCACGGGCAGTTCTTC
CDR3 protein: CASSTRPHGQFF

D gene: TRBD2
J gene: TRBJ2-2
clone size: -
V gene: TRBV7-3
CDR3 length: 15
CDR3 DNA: TGTGCCAGCAGCCTAGCGGGAGGTAACACCGGGGAGCTGTTTTTT
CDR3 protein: CASSLAGGNTGELFF

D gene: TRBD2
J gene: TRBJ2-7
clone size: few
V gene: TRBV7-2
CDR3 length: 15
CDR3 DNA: TGTGCCAGCAGCCAGGGACTAGCGGGCTCCTACGAGCAGTACTTC
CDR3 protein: CASSQGLAGSYEQYF

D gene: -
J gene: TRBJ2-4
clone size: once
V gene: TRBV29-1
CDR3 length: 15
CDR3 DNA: TGCAGCGTTGCATTGAGCCCTTTAGCCAAAAACATTCAGTACTTC
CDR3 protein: CSVALSPLAKNIQYF

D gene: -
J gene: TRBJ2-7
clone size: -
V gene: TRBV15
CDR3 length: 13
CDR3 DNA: TGTGCCACCAGCGGAGACAGCTCCTACGAGCAGTACTTC
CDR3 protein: CATSGDSSYEQYF

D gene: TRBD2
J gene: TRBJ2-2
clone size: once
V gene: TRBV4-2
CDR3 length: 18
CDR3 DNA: TGTGCCAGCAGCCACCCGGGACTAGCGGGAGGGAACACCGGGGAGCTGTTTTTT
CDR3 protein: CASSHPGLAGGNTGELFF

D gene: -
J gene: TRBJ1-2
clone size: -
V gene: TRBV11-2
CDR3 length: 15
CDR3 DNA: TGTGCCAGCAGCTTAGAAACAGGGAATAACTATGGCTACACCTTC
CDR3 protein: CASSLETGNNYGYTF

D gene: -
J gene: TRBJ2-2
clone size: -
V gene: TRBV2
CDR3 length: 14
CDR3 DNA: TGTGCCAGCAACAGCAACAGAAACACCGGGGAGCTGTTTTTT
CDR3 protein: CASNSNRNTGELFF

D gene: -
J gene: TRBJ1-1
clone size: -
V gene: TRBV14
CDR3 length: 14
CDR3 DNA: TGTGCCAGCAGCGCCTCGGGGAAGAACACTGAAGCTTTCTTT
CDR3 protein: CASSASGKNTEAFF

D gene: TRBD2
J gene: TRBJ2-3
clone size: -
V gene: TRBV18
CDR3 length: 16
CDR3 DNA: TGTGCCAGCTCACAAGGACTAGCGGGAGCGACAGATACGCAGTATTTT
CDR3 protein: CASSQGLAGATDTQYF

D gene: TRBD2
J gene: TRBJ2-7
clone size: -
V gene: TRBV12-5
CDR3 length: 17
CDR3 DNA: TGTGCTAGTGCTACTCGACTAGCGGGAGATCGCTCCTACGAGCAGTACTTC
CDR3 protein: CASATRLAGDRSYEQYF

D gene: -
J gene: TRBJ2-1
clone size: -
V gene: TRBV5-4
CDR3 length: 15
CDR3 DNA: TGTGCCAGCAGCTTGGTGGCCAGCGCCTACAATGAGCAGTTCTTC
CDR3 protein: CASSLVASAYNEQFF

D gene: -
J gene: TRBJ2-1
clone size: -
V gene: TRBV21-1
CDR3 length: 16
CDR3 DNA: TGTGCCAGCAGCCCCCGCGGGCTAGCGGGGGGTAATGAGCAGTTCTTC
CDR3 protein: CASSPRGLAGGNEQFF

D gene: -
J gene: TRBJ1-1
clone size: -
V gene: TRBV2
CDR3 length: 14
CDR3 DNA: TGTGCCAGCGCCTTAGGGGGGTTGGGGATTGAAGCTTTCTTT
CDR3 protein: CASALGGLGIEAFF

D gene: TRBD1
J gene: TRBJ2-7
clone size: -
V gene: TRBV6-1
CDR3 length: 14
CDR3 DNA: TGTGCCAGCAGAACGGACAGGGTAGCCTACGAGCAGTACTTC
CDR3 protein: CASRTDRVAYEQYF

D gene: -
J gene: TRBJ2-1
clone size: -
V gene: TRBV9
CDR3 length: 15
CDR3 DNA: TGTGCCAGCAGCTCCATGGGGGGAACTTACAATGAGCAGTTCTTC
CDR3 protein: CASSSMGGTYNEQFF

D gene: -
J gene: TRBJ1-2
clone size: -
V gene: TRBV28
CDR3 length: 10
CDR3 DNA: TGTGCCAGCAGACAGGGTGGCTACACCTTC
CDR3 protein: CASRQGGYTF

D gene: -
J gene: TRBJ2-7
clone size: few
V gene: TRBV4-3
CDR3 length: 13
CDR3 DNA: TGCGCCAGCAGCCAATTCAGGGGCGACGAGCAGTACTTC
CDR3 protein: CASSQFRGDEQYF

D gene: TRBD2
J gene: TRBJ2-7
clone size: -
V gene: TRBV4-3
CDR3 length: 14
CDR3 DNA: TGCGCCAGCAGCCAACTAGCGGGGACCTACGAGCAGTACTTC
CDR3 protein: CASSQLAGTYEQYF

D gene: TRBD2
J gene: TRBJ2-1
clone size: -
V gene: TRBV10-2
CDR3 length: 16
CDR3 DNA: TGCGCCAGCAGTGAAATTACTAGCGGGCCTTACAATGAGCAGTTCTTC
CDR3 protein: CASSEITSGPYNEQFF

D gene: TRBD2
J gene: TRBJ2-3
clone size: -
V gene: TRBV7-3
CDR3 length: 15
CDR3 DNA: TGTGCCAGCAGCTTAACCGGACTAGCCCCAGATACGCAGTATTTT
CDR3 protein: CASSLTGLAPDTQYF

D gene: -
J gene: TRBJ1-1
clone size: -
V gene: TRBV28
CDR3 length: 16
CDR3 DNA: TGTGCCAGCAGTCCCGTGGCGTGGGACGGCGAGCATAAAGCTTTCTTT
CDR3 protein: CASSPVAWDGEHKAFF

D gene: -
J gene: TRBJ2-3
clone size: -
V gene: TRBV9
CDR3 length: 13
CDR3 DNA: TGTGCCAGCAGCACCCGGGCCTTAGATACGCAGTATTTT
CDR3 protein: CASSTRALDTQYF

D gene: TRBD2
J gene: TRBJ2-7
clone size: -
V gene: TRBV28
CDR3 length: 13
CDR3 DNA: TGTGCCAGCAGAACTAGCGTTCCCTACGAGCAGTACTTC
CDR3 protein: CASRTSVPYEQYF

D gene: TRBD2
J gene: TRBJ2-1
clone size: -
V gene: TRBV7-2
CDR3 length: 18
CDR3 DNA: TGTGCCAGCAGCCGAGGGACTAGCGGGAGGCGATTGGGCAATGAGCAGTTCTTC
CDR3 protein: CASSRGTSGRRLGNEQFF

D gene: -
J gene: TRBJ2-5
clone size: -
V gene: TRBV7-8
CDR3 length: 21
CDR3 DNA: TGTGCCAGCAGCCAGGGAGGGGGGCTGCGGTTAGCGGCCCTTACCCAAGAGACCCAGTACTTC
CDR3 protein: CASSQGGGLRLAALTQETQYF

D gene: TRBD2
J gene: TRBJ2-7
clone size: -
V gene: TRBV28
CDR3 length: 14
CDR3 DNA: TGTGCCAGCAGAAGGACTAGCGGGACGTACGAGCAGTACTTC
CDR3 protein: CASRRTSGTYEQYF

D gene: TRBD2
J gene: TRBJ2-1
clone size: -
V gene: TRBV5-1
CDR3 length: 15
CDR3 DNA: TGCGCCAGCAGCTTGGAGGCGGGAGGGGGAAATGAGCAGTTCTTC
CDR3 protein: CASSLEAGGGNEQFF

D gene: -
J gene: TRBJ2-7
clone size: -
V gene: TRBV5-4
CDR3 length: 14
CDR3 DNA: TGTGCCAGCAGCCGCGGACTCAGCTCCTACGAGCAGTACTTC
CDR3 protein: CASSRGLSSYEQYF

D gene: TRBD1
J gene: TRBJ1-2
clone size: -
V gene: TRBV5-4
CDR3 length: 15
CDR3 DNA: TGTGCCAGCAGCTTGGAAGGTAGACAGGGGTCCGGCTACACCTTC
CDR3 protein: CASSLEGRQGSGYTF

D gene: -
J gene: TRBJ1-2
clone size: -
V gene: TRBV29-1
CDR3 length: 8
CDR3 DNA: TGCAGCGTTGATGGCTACACCTTC
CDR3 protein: CSVDGYTF

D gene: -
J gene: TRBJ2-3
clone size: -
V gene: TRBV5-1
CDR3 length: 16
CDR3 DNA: TGCGCCAGCAGCTTGCCCGGGCTAGCGAACACAGATACGCAGTATTTT
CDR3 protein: CASSLPGLANTDTQYF

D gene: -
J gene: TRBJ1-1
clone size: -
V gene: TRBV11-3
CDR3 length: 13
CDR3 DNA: TGTGCCAGCAGCGCAGACACGAACACTGAAGCTTTCTTT
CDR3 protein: CASSADTNTEAFF

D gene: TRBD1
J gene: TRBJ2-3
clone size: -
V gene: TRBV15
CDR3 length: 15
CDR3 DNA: TGTGCCACCAGCTTGGACAGGGCGCCCACAGATACGCAGTATTTT
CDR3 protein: CATSLDRAPTDTQYF

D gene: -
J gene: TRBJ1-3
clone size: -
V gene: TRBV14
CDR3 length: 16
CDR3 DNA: TGTGCCAGCAGCCAGCCCCTCGGATCGGGGGGAAACACCATATATTTT
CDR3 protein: CASSQPLGSGGNTIYF

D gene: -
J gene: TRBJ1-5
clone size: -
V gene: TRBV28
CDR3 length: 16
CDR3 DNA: TGTGCCAGCAGTATCTCTGGCAGGGATAGCAATCAGCCCCAGCATTTT
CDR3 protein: CASSISGRDSNQPQHF

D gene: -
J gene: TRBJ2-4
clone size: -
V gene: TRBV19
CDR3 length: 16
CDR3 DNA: TGTGCCAGTAGGATTAAGCTGCAGGGAGGCAAAAACATTCAGTACTTC
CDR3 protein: CASRIKLQGGKNIQYF

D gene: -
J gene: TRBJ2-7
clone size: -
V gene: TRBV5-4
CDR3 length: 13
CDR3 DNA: TGTGCCAGCAGCTTGGGGGTCAGCTACGAGCAGTACTTC
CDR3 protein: CASSLGVSYEQYF

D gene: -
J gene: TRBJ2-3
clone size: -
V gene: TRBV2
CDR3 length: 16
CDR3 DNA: TGTGCCAGCAGTGCCCGGGCTAGCCAAGGAACAGATACGCAGTATTTT
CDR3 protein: CASSARASQGTDTQYF

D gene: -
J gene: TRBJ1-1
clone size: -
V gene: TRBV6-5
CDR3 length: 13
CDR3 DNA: TGTGCCAGCAGCAGGGGACCGTCCACTGAAGCTTTCTTT
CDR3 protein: CASSRGPSTEAFF

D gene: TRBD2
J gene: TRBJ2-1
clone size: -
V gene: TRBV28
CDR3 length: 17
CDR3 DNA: TGTGCCAGCAGTTTGATTAGCGGGGGTAGCTCCTACAATGAGCAGTTCTTC
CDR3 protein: CASSLISGGSSYNEQFF

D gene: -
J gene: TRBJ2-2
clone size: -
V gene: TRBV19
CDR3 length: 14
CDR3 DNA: TGTGCCAGTAGTATAGAAGGGACGTCCGGGGAGCTGTTTTTT
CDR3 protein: CASSIEGTSGELFF

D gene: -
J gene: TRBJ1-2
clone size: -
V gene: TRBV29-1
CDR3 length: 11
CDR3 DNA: TGCAGCGCCCGGGAGCCGAGGGGCTACACCTTC
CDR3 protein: CSAREPRGYTF

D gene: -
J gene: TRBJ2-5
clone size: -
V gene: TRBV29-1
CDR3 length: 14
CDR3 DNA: TGCAGCGTTGCGGAAGCAGGGCCTAAAGAGACCCAGTACTTC
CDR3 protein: CSVAEAGPKETQYF

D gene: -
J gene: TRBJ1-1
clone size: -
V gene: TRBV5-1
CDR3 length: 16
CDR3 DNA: TGCGCCAGCAGCTTGGCGCTAGGGGGTGTGAACACTGAAGCTTTCTTT
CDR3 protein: CASSLALGGVNTEAFF

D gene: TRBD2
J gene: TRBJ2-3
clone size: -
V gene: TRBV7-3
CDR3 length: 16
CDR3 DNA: TGTGCCAGCAGCTCGATAGCGGGAGGGAGCACAGATACGCAGTATTTT
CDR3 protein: CASSSIAGGSTDTQYF

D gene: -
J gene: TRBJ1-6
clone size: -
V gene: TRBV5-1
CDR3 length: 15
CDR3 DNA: TGCGCCAGCAGCTCATTGGTTGGGGGTGGTTCACCCCTCCACTTT
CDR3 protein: CASSSLVGGGSPLHF

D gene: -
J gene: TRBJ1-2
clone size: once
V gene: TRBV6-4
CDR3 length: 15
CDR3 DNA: TGTGCCAGCAGAGCACCCGTAGACGGCTACTATGGCTACACCTTC
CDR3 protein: CASRAPVDGYYGYTF

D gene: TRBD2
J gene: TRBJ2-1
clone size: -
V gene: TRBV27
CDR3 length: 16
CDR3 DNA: TGTGCCAGCAGTGACCCTAGCGGAAGCTCCTACAATGAGCAGTTCTTC
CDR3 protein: CASSDPSGSSYNEQFF

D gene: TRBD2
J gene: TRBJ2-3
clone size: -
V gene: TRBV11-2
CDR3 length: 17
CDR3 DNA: TGTGCCAGCAGTCATGGACTAGCGGGGGATAGCACAGATACGCAGTATTTT
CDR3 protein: CASSHGLAGDSTDTQYF

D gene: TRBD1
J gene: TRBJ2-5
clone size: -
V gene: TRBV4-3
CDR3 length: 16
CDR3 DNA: TGCGCCAGCAGCCAAGAGACAGGGACCCTACAAGAGACCCAGTACTTC
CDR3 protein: CASSQETGTLQETQYF

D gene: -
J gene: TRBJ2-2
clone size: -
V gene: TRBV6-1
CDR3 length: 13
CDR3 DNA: TGTGCCAGCAGTGTAAAGGGCGCGGGGGAGCTGTTTTTT
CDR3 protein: CASSVKGAGELFF